These 14 T cell receptor beta chains originate from one sample sequenced in a study of cytomegalovirus exposure and HLA in healthy donors. Use of 60 Vbeta and 13 Jbeta primers characterized the PCR. Sequencing was performed with immunoSEQ multiplex PCR; in TCRdb, only in-frame clones are kept and a portion is missing. Of around 190,000 clones listed, approximately 80% are singletons. Sequencing input: PBMCs. The receptor set was obtained from a woman between 35 and 50 years old in good health and CMV-seronegative.

This clone was detected only a few times. The CDR3, as DNA: TGTGCCAGCAGCCAAGATGGACAGGGGAGTTATGGCTACACCTTC. Amino acid sequence: CASSQDGQGSYGYTF. The chain joins TRBV4-2 to TRBJ1-2; 9 nucleotides agree with TRBD1. Germline lookup yields CDR1 LGHNA and CDR2 YNFKEQ. CDR3 size: 15 residues. Unmatched junction bases numbered 4, after V lost 0 bases and J lost 5 bases.

V gene TRBV5-1 combines with J gene TRBJ2-5, with a possible D match to TRBD2 (6 bases). The V gene lost 2 bases and the J gene lost 2 bases, with 10 bases spanning the gap. Germline V gives CDR1 SGHRS, CDR2 YFSETQ. CDR3 length: 14 residues. CDR3 sequence reads: CASSLFREQETQYF. The CDR3 DNA is TGCGCCAGCAGCTTATTCCGGGAGCAAGAGACCCAGTACTTC. Full variable domain (remainder filled in from reference TRBV5-1 and TRBJ2-5): KAGVTQTPRYLIKTRGQQVTLSCSPISGHRSVSWYQQTPGQGLQFLFEYFSETQRNKGNFPGRFSGRQFSNSRSEMNVSTLELGDSALYLCASSLFREQETQYFGPGTRLLVL.

Only one count was recorded for this clone. V gene TRBV7-9 combines with J gene TRBJ2-2, with D maybe TRBD2 (5 bases). The V end lost 2 bases, the J end lost 2 bases, and 9 bases lay between the germline ends. This CDR3 contains 15 residues. In germline, CDR1 is SEHNR, CDR2 FQNEAQ (reference sequence). The CDR3 region has the DNA TGTGCCAGCAGCTTAAGCGGACCCAACACCGGGGAGCTGTTTTTT. This sequence encodes CASSLSGPNTGELFF. The full variable domain, with the rest looked up from reference TRBV7-9 and TRBJ2-2, is DTGVSQNPRHKITKRGQNVTFRCDPISEHNRLYWYRQTLGQGPEFLTYFQNEAQLEKSRLLSDRFSAERPKGSFSTLEIQRTEQGDSAMYLCASSLSGPNTGELFFGEGSRLTVL.

This chain connects TRBV11-3 to TRBJ2-2; no clear D. V was shortened by 3 bases and J by 6 bases, with 5 bases between the two germline ends. CDR3 length: 12 residues. Germline-derived CDR1 and CDR2 are SGHNT and YENEEA. CDR3 in amino acids: CASSFSPGELFF. CDR3 nucleotides: TGTGCCAGCAGCTTCTCCCCCGGGGAGCTGTTTTTT.

The chain combines TRBV7-3 with TRBJ2-3; 11 nucleotides match TRBD2. With V trimmed by 5 bases and J by 1 base, 5 bases remained unmatched. CDR1 is SGHTA and CDR2 is FQGTGA in the germline V gene. The CDR3 spans 16 residues. The CDR3 protein is CASSMTSGMGTDTQYF. In nucleotides, the CDR3 is TGTGCCAGCAGCATGACTAGCGGGATGGGCACAGATACGCAGTATTTT.

The V call is TRBV7-2, the J call TRBJ2-1; a weak D match, TRBD2 (5 bases). Trimming took off 0 bases at V and 4 bases at J, with 16 bases between the two ends. This CDR3 contains 17 residues. The V gene's germline CDR1 is SGHTA and CDR2 FQGNSA. The chain's CDR3 is CASSLASSGTRYNEQFF. In nucleotides, the CDR3 is TGTGCCAGCAGCTTAGCAAGTTCGGGAACTAGGTACAATGAGCAGTTCTTC.

The chain is built from TRBV5-5 and TRBJ1-4; D is uncertain. V was clipped by 1 base and J by 0 bases, with 10 bases between them. Germline assignment: CDR1 SGHKS and CDR2 YYEKEE (reference sequence). The CDR3 runs to 16 residues. The CDR3: CASSLRRFATNEKLFF. Written as DNA, the CDR3 is TGTGCCAGCAGCTTGCGGAGGTTCGCAACTAATGAAAAACTGTTTTTT.

The chain is built from TRBV5-8 and TRBJ2-6, with D uncertain. Trimming took 1 base from V and 0 from J, leaving 5 bases between them. The germline gives CDR1 SGHTS, CDR2 YDEGEE. The CDR3 is 15 residues long. The CDR3 loop reads CASSLYSSGANVLTF. CDR3 nucleotides: TGTGCCAGCAGCTTGTACAGCTCTGGGGCCAACGTCCTGACTTTC.

The V and J genes are TRBV5-6 and TRBJ1-6, with no clear D. This CDR3 has 10 amino acids. The V end was cut by 8 bases, the J end by 7 bases, with 4 bases between. Germline CDR1 and CDR2: SGHDT and YYEEEE. The CDR3 nucleotides read TGTGCCAGTCAGAATTCACCCCTCCACTTT. This sequence encodes CASQNSPLHF.

The chain recombines TRBV12-5 with TRBJ1-5; D unresolved. The CDR3 covers 13 residues. Germline V gene data show CDR1 as LGHNT and CDR2 as FRNRAP. V was trimmed by 5 bases and J by 6 bases, leaving 11 bases between them. CDR3 sequence (DNA): TGTGCTAGTGGTGCCCCCCCGGGTCAGCCCCAGCATTTT. Its protein product is CASGAPPGQPQHF. The full variable domain, rest sourced from reference TRBV12-5 and TRBJ1-5, is DARVTQTPRHKVTEMGQEVTMRCQPILGHNTVFWYRQTMMQGLELLAYFRNRAPLDDSGMPKDRFSAEMPDATLATLKIQPSEPRDSAVYFCASGAPPGQPQHFGDGTRLSIL.

This chain joins TRBV6-5 and TRBJ2-2; D is undetermined. Trimming stripped 2 bases from V and 0 bases from J, with 7 bases between. This CDR3 contains 15 residues. Germline V gives CDR1 MNHEY, CDR2 SVGAGI. The CDR3 region is CASSYESANTGELFF. CDR3 nucleotides: TGTGCCAGCAGTTACGAGTCCGCGAACACCGGGGAGCTGTTTTTT.

This clone has more than one count but fewer than ten. The rearrangement joins TRBV19 to TRBJ2-7, with D tentatively TRBD2 (5 bases). The CDR3 spans 15 residues. Looked up from germline, CDR1 is LNHDA and CDR2 is SQIVND (reference sequence). V lost 6 bases, J lost 0 bases, and 15 bases lay in between. The CDR3 loop reads CASSTDMGSSYEQYF. CDR3 nucleotide sequence: TGTGCCAGTAGCACAGACATGGGGAGCTCCTACGAGCAGTACTTC.

On this clone itself: This specimen includes other DNA sequences encoding the same CDR3. The chain uses TRBV7-2 and TRBJ2-5; 7 nucleotides align to TRBD2. The CDR3 has 13 amino acids. Germline CDR1 is SGHTA and CDR2 is FQGNSA. V gave up 0 bases and J gave up 5 bases; unmatched junction bases: 0. The CDR3 DNA follows: TGTGCCAGCAGCTTAGCAGCGGGGGAGACCCAGTACTTC. It specifies CASSLAAGETQYF. Full variable domain (outside the CDR3, taken from reference TRBV7-2 and TRBJ2-5): GAGVSQSPSNKVTEKGKDVELRCDPISGHTALYWYRQSLGQGLEFLIYFQGNSAPDKSGLPSDRFSAERTGGSVSTLTIQRTQQEDSAVYLCASSLAAGETQYFGPGTRLLVL.

This clone was detected once. The chain couples TRBV21-1 to TRBJ2-1; the tabulated D call, TRBD2, remains unverified against the DNA. TRBV21-1 constitutes a pseudogene. This CDR3 has 21 residues. For the CDR3, the DNA is TGTGCCAGCAGCAACGAGTCGCTAGCGGGAGACCCCCGATGGGTGGACAATGAGCAGTTCTTC. Protein: CASSNESLAGDPRWVDNEQFF.